Presented here are 22 T cell receptor beta chains from one specimen sequenced in a study of T cells after yellow fever vaccination. TCRdb analysed the 5' RACE reads with MiXCR anew, one entry per CDR3 protein. The data hold 240,000 or so distinct CDR3 sequences, with 6.5% to 8.5% observed a single time. The input for sequencing was CD4+ T cells sorted from PBMCs, taken 15 days after the yellow fever booster vaccination. The origin of the receptors is a man aged 25-40 years who received the YFV17D yellow fever vaccine.

This clonotype was seen repeatedly, ten times or more. V is TRBV6-5 and J is TRBJ2-6; D not resolved. CDR1 is MNHEY, CDR2 SVGAGI, per germline. V shed 1 base and J shed 0 bases, with 7 bases lying between them. CDR3 length: 16 amino acids. The CDR3 region has the DNA TGTGCCAGCAGTTACTACACGACCTCTGGGGCCAACGTCCTGACTTTC. Translating gives CASSYYTTSGANVLTF.

This clonotype turned up a few times. Germline is not matched at one junction end, which may reflect a read error. This sequence joins TRBV30 and TRBJ1-1, with unresolved D. Germline loops: CDR1 GTSNPN, CDR2 SVGIG (reference sequence). This CDR3 is built from 13 residues. The CDR3 bases are TGTCCCTGGAGCAAGGCCGTGAACACTGAAGCTTTCTTT. It is translated as CPWSKAVNTEAFF. Full variable domain (outside the CDR3, taken from reference TRBV30 and TRBJ1-1): SQTIHQWPATLVQPVGSPLSLECTVEGTSNPNLYWYRQAAGRGLQLLFYSVGIGQISSEVPQNLSASRPQDRQFILSSKKLLLSDSGFYLCPWSKAVNTEAFFGQGTRLTVV.

This clonotype came up many times. The chain uses TRBV7-6 and TRBJ2-2; D may be TRBD1 (5 bases). The CDR3 loop spans 14 amino acids. Germline loops: CDR1 SGHVS, CDR2 FNYEAQ. V lost 6 bases and J lost 2, with 10 bases in between. The chain's CDR3 is CASRSQGNTGELFF. CDR3 sequence (DNA): TGTGCCAGCAGGTCGCAGGGTAACACCGGGGAGCTGTTTTTT.

This clonotype has only a few counts. The rearrangement uses TRBV7-9 and TRBJ2-1; 10 bases match TRBD2. The V segment lost 4 bases and the J segment 8 bases; nucleotides outside the gene matches: 11. Germline assignment: CDR1 SEHNR and CDR2 FQNEAQ (reference sequence). The CDR3 extends over 16 amino acids. CDR3 sequence reads: CASSWPLAGVGYEQFF. In DNA, the CDR3 is TGTGCCAGCAGCTGGCCCCTAGCGGGAGTTGGCTATGAGCAGTTCTTC. Drawing the rest from reference TRBV7-9 and TRBJ2-1, the complete variable domain is DTGVSQNPRHKITKRGQNVTFRCDPISEHNRLYWYRQTLGQGPEFLTYFQNEAQLEKSRLLSDRFSAERPKGSFSTLEIQRTEQGDSAMYLCASSWPLAGVGYEQFFGPGTRLTVL.

This clonotype was observed a handful of times. The CDR3 region has the DNA TGTGCCAGCAGCCAAAATAGCGGGGGGGCGAACACCGGGGAGCTGTTTTTT. It encodes CASSQNSGGANTGELFF. The chain has TRBV7-6 and TRBJ2-2, with 11 bases that match TRBD2. The germline CDR1 and CDR2 sequences are SGHVS and FNYEAQ. This CDR3 spans 17 amino acids. V gave up 5 bases and J gave up 0 bases; unmatched junction bases: 5.

This clonotype was counted between two and nine times. The V call is TRBV28, the J call TRBJ2-6; D is uncertain. Germline values: CDR1 MDHEN, CDR2 SYDVKM. Trimming shortened V by 5 bases and J by 0 bases, and 8 bases separated the two germline ends. CDR3 length equals 15 residues. Here the CDR3 DNA reads TGTGCCAGCAGTACTCGGACCTCTGGGGCCAACGTCCTGACTTTC. This codes for CASSTRTSGANVLTF.

The gene calls are TRBV28 and TRBJ2-7; D tentatively fits TRBD1 or TRBD2 (5 bases each). Germline values: CDR1 MDHEN, CDR2 SYDVKM. CDR3 length: 14 amino acids. Trimming took off 7 bases at V and 4 bases at J, with 17 bases between the two ends. The DNA for the CDR3 is TGTGCCAGCAAAACGCCGGGACCACCATACGAGCAGTACTTC. As protein: CASKTPGPPYEQYF. Full variable domain (outside the CDR3, taken from reference TRBV28 and TRBJ2-7): DVKVTQSSRYLVKRTGEKVFLECVQDMDHENMFWYRQDPGLGLRLIYFSYDVKMKEKGDIPEGYSVSREKKERFSLILESASTNQTSMYLCASKTPGPPYEQYFGPGTRLTVT.

This clonotype was observed a few times. This chain links TRBV29-1 with TRBJ2-2; TRBD1 agrees at 7 bases. Germline CDR1 and CDR2: SQVTM and ANQGSEA. The V gene end was trimmed by 7 bases and the J gene end by 6 bases; junction bases not matched to a gene: 2. The CDR3 has 11 amino acids. The CDR3, as DNA: TGCAGCGGGCAGGGGGCCGGGGAGCTGTTTTTT. Its translation is CSGQGAGELFF.

The V call is TRBV7-3, the J call TRBJ2-1, with no clear D. Germline-derived CDR1 and CDR2 are SGHTA and FQGTGA. The V gene lost 2 bases and the J gene lost 9 bases, with 8 bases spanning the gap. The CDR3 extends over 12 amino acids. The CDR3 DNA reads as TGTGCCAGCAGCTTACTGAATGGTGAGCAGTTCTTC. As protein: CASSLLNGEQFF.

The chain carries TRBV20-1 and TRBJ1-6; TRBD1 aligns across 9 bases. CDR3 length: 15 amino acids. Germline V gene sequence: CDR1 DFQATT, CDR2 SNEGSKA (reference sequence). Trimming removed 3 bases from V and 10 bases from J; junction bases left unmatched: 10. DNA of the CDR3: TGCAGTGCTAGCGGATCGGGACAGGGTCTCTCACCCCTCCACTTT. This translates into CSASGSGQGLSPLHF.

Comments on this clonotype: This may be a read error, as it is one base from a much larger clone. The rearrangement joins TRBV4-3 to TRBJ2-2; 9 nucleotides agree with TRBD2. This CDR3 contains 15 residues. CDR1 and CDR2 (germline): LGHNA, YSLEER. CDR3 DNA: TGCGCCAGCAGCCGGACTAGCGTAAACACCGGGGAGCTGGTTTTT. It specifies CASSRTSVNTGELVF.

The chain is built from TRBV11-2 and TRBJ2-3, with D uncertain. The CDR3 is 15 residues long. Trimming removed 1 base at V and 2 bases at J, with 10 bases between. The germline V gene has CDR1 SGHAT and CDR2 FQNNGV. CDR3: CASSLVGSPTDTQYF. The DNA of the CDR3 is TGTGCCAGCAGCTTAGTTGGCTCCCCCACAGATACGCAGTATTTT.

J is TRBJ2-1 and V is TRBV2, with 7 bases identical to TRBD1. Germline V gene sequence: CDR1 SNHLY, CDR2 FYNNEI. The CDR3 has 15 amino acids. V lost 6 bases and J lost 3; bases outside the gene matches: 8. CDR3: CASSVSGQNYNEQFF. CDR3 in DNA: TGTGCCAGCAGCGTATCGGGACAGAACTACAATGAGCAGTTCTTC.

This clonotype was seen a few times. V gene TRBV6-1 combines with J gene TRBJ2-7, with D hard to call. Germline CDR1 MNHNS, CDR2 SASEGT. V was pared by 8 bases and J by 1 base, with 15 bases between. CDR3 length: 14 residues. CDR3 residues: CASHKRTGSYEQYF. The CDR3 DNA reads TGTGCCAGCCACAAACGTACTGGATCCTACGAGCAGTACTTC.

The chain is built from TRBV5-1 and TRBJ2-7; perhaps TRBD2 as D (5 bases). There are 14 residues in the CDR3. CDR1 and CDR2 from the germline V gene are SGHRS and YFSETQ. V lost 6 bases and J lost 6, with 19 bases in between. The CDR3 here is CASKEDGNPLEQYF. CDR3 sequence (DNA): TGCGCCAGCAAAGAAGACGGGAACCCCCTCGAGCAGTACTTC.

This chain uses TRBV20-1 with TRBJ1-2; 7 nucleotides match TRBD1. Germline CDR1 reads DFQATT; CDR2 reads SNEGSKA (reference sequence). With 6 bases clipped from V and 4 bases from J, the junction kept 14 bases outside the gene matches. The CDR3 runs to 15 residues. The CDR3 spells CSATQGGAAGYGYTF. The DNA of the CDR3 is TGCAGTGCAACCCAGGGGGGGGCCGCTGGCTATGGCTACACCTTC.

This clonotype was found many times. The chain is built from TRBV4-3 and TRBJ2-5; D not certain. V lost 1 base, J lost 1 base, and 10 bases lay in between. CDR3 length: 15 residues. Germline values: CDR1 LGHNA, CDR2 YSLEER. Here the CDR3 DNA reads TGCGCCAGCAGCCAAGGCCGAGGTTTCCAAGAGACCCAGTACTTC. Amino acid sequence: CASSQGRGFQETQYF.

This clonotype was seen a handful of times. V gene TRBV12-3 or TRBV12-4 combines with J gene TRBJ2-2; tentatively, D is TRBD1 (7 bases). V dropped 6 bases and J dropped 7 bases, with 15 bases sitting between them. The CDR3 length is 14 residues. CDR3 sequence reads: CASRPDREVGELFF. As DNA, the CDR3 is TGTGCCAGCAGACCTGACAGGGAGGTCGGGGAGCTGTTTTTT.

This clonotype was seen a few times. In DNA, the CDR3 is TGTGCCAGCAGCCCCCGGCCAGGGAGGGACTATGGCTACACCTTC. This gives the protein CASSPRPGRDYGYTF. The chain couples TRBV12-3 or TRBV12-4 to TRBJ1-2; D may be TRBD1 (5 bases). The CDR3 has 15 amino acids. Trimming stripped 6 bases from V and 3 bases from J, with 17 bases between.

This clonotype was picked up a small number of times. The chain has TRBV5-1 and TRBJ1-4; D is unclear. Germline V gives CDR1 SGHRS, CDR2 YFSETQ. With 4 bases removed from V and 3 bases from J, the gap between germline ends came to 10 bases. This CDR3 has 14 residues. CDR3: CASSGRESNEKLFF. CDR3 in DNA: TGCGCCAGCAGCGGCCGGGAATCTAATGAAAAACTGTTTTTT.

This clonotype was seen a few times. V is TRBV24-1 and J is TRBJ2-5; 8 bases match TRBD1. In germline, CDR1 is KGHDR, CDR2 SFDVKD. V dropped 3 bases and J dropped 4; count of bases not matched to a gene: 6. The CDR3 sequence is 15 residues long. This chain's CDR3 is CATSDIGQGGETQYF. The CDR3, as DNA: TGTGCCACCAGTGATATCGGACAGGGAGGAGAGACCCAGTACTTC.

There are many counts of this clonotype. This chain connects TRBV20-1 to TRBJ1-4; no clear D. The V end was cut by 3 bases, the J end by 9 bases, with 17 bases between. Germline lookup yields CDR1 DFQATT and CDR2 SNEGSKA (reference sequence). This CDR3 has 14 residues. CDR3 loop: CSASDPSSPQKLFF. The DNA for the CDR3 is TGCAGTGCTAGTGACCCCAGTTCGCCTCAAAAACTGTTTTTT.